This T cell receptor (beta chain) was captured in a study of vaccination effects on CD4 cells after COVID-19 (dated by TCRdb to 2022 to 2024). About the full investigation: Each participant got two doses of an mRNA SARS-CoV-2 vaccine, either BNT162b2 or mRNA-1273. SARS-CoV-2 spike-specific CD4+ TCR repertoires from before and after mRNA vaccination were compared in COVID-19 convalescent patients and in infection-naive vaccine recipients. A total of roughly 9 COVID-19 convalescent patients and several SARS-CoV-2-naive healthy vaccine recipients were included in the full study. The Oncomine TCR Beta short-read assay on an Illumina iSeq 100 was used to sequence cultures from other donors in the study.

The cysteine opens and the phenylalanine closes a CDR3 of 15 amino acids. Only the CDR3 DNA is retained, 45 bases long and in frame from the first base. CDR1 and CDR2, per the germline V gene, are WSHSY and SAAADI. V loses 9 bases at its end and J loses 5 bases; junction bases beyond the gene matches: 13. What the work shows at the level of the full study, not this receptor alone: Clones induced by infection and clones induced by vaccination both contracted markedly at late timepoints after vaccination, which fits with T cell responses waning over time. In healthy vaccine recipients, vaccine-induced clones were almost all SARS-CoV-2 mono-reactive, with only 1 of 255 being cross-reactive with common cold coronaviruses. Limitations of the study were the small number of convalescent patients and the absence of early post-infection timepoints.

With regard to this clone: What antigen it recognizes has not been identified. It has no much larger one-base neighbor in the sample; base qualities were not kept.

The ViraFEST assay stimulated PBMC with viral peptide pools and then used TCR sequencing to identify antigen-specific CD4+ T cell clonotypes by expansion. After roughly 11 days of culture, CD4+ T cells were isolated with the EasySep CD4+ T cell isolation kit. The absence of prior SARS-CoV-2 infection in healthy vaccine recipients was confirmed by negative nucleocapsid antibodies before and after vaccination. Two million PBMC per well were cultured in IMDM with 5% human AB serum, 8 to 10 IU/ml IL-2 and gentamicin, plus 10 ug/ml peptides. On days 3 and 7, half of the culture medium was replaced with fresh IL-2-containing medium. Each peptide stimulation condition was cultured in triplicate wells unless otherwise noted. PBMC were separated from whole blood using Ficoll-Paque Plus gradient centrifugation and were then either cryopreserved at -140C or used fresh. Overlapping peptide pools spanned the spike proteins of SARS-CoV-2 and the common cold coronaviruses HCoV-NL63, HCoV-OC43 and HCoV-229E. The QIAamp micro DNA kit was used to extract genomic DNA from the cultured CD4+ T cells.

The method was the immunoSEQ multiplex PCR assay. DNA from the CD4+ T cells that had been cultured and isolated underwent TCR beta CDR3 sequencing. On the authors' methods: Non-productive TCR sequences were removed and reads were trimmed to the CDR3 region, keeping CDR3s of at least 7 amino acids. Antigen-specific clonotypes were identified using the MANAFEST web app by comparison of expansion in peptide wells against reference cultures. For clones to be considered positive, expansion at FDR<0.05 versus reference and all other wells, an odds ratio above 5, and a frequency above 0.1% in two replicate wells were required. A clonotype was defined as cross-reactive if the clonotype was significantly expanded both in SARS-CoV-2 spike wells and in at least one common cold coronavirus spike condition. Levenshtein distance calculated with the stringdist R package was used to assess CDR3 similarity, and unrooted trees were constructed with ape in R 3.6.1. TCRdb took this table from immuneACCESS and kept in-frame rearrangements with V and J called. Such tables lack part of the clones; where checked against another copy, unresolved V genes explain under half of the gap, and the rest is unexplained. For V, J and clone size, that table is used; D and trimming come from the DNA. This sample gives about 19,000 clones in total; 70% of them show up just once. The top ten clonotypes cover about 16% of the sample.

Sample: CD4+ T cells from PBMCs cultured with HCoV-229E spike peptides, taken before COVID-19 vaccination. The sample's cell subset or site label, in plain terms: HCoV-229E spike overlapping peptide pool stimulation. The origin of this receptor is a human donor who received a COVID-19 vaccine. The chain employs TRBV10-2 and TRBJ2-7, with 10 central nucleotides matching TRBD2. The bases read TGCGCCAGTGGGAAAGGAGCGGGGGGGCCCCACGAGCAGTACTTC. It translates to CASGKGAGGPHEQYF.